This TCR beta chain comes out of a study of high-grade serous ovarian cancer treatment subgroups. Study observations and caveats: Repertoire similarity ranged about 0.11 to 0.79 between tumors of one patient.

Tumor samples were obtained before definitive surgery or chemotherapy. The repertoire was sequenced with immunoSEQ multiplex PCR; TCRdb's copy has only in-frame clones and lacks some. There are about 16,000 clones in the sample; almost 75% occur only once, and 4.5% to 5% lies in the top ten. CDR1 and CDR2 (germline): SGHNT, YENEEA. With 5 bases clipped from V and 4 bases from J, the junction kept 14 bases outside the gene matches. The CDR3 spans 17 residues. Concerning this clone: Its matching antigen is unknown.

The origin of this receptor is a human donor with high-grade serous ovarian cancer. The sample consisted of tumor tissue. The chain has TRBV11-3 and TRBJ2-3; 8 bases match TRBD2. The CDR3 spells CASSPRHAGGDADTQYF. The CDR3 DNA follows: TGTGCCAGCAGCCCCAGGCACGCGGGGGGTGACGCAGATACGCAGTATTTT.